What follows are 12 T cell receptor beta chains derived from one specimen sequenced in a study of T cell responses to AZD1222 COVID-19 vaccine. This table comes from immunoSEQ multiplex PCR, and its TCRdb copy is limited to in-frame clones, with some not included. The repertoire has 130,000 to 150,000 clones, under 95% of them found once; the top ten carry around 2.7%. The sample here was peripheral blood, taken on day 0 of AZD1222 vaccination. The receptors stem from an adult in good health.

CDR3 amino acids: CEPWRDSAEKKNLSSPLHF. Here the CDR3 DNA reads TGCGAACCCTGGCGGGACTCGGCCGAAAAAAAGAATCTAAGTTCACCCCTCCACTTT. V usage is TRBV12-2 and J usage is TRBJ1-6. TRBV12-2 is termed a pseudogene. The CDR3 is 19 amino acids.

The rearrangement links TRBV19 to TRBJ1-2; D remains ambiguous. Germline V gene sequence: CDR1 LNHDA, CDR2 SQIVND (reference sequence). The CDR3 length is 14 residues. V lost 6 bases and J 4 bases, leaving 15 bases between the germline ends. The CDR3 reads CASRSSGSGYGYTF. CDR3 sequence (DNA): TGTGCCAGTAGAAGTTCCGGGTCGGGCTATGGCTACACCTTC.

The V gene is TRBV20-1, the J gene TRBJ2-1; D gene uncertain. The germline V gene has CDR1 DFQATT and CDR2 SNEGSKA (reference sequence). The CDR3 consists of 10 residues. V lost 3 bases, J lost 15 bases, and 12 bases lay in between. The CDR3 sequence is CSARASVTFF. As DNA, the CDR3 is TGCAGTGCTAGGGCTAGTGTTACGTTCTTC.

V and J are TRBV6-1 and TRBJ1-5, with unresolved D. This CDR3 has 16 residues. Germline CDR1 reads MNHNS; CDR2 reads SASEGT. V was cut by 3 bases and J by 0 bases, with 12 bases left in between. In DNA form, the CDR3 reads TGTGCCAGCAGTGACCGACGGACTAATAGCAATCAGCCCCAGCATTTT. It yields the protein CASSDRRTNSNQPQHF.

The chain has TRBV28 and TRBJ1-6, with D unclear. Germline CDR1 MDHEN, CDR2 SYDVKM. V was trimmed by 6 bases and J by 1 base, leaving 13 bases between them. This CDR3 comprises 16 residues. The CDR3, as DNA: TGTGCCAGCAGCCGTGTGGCAGTTTCCTATAATTCACCCCTCCACTTT. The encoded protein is CASSRVAVSYNSPLHF.

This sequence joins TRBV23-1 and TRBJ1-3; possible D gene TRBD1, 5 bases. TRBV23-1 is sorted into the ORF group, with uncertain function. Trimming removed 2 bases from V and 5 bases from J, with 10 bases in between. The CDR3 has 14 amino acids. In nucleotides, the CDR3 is TGCGCCAGCAGTCAAGGCAGGGTTAGAAACACCATATATTTT. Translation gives CASSQGRVRNTIYF.

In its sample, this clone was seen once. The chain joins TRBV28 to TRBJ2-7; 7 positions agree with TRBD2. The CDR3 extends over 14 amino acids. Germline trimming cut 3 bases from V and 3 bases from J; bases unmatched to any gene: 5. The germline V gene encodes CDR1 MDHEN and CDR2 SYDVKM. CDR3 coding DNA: TGTGCCAGCAGTTTTGGGGAGGGGATCTACGAGCAGTACTTC. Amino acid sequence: CASSFGEGIYEQYF.

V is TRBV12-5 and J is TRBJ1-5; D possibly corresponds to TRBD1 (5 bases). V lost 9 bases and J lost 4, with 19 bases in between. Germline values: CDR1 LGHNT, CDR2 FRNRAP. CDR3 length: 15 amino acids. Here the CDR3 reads CASLRGGGSNQPQHF. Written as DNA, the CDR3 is TGTGCTAGCCTCCGCGGGGGGGGTAGTAATCAGCCCCAGCATTTT.

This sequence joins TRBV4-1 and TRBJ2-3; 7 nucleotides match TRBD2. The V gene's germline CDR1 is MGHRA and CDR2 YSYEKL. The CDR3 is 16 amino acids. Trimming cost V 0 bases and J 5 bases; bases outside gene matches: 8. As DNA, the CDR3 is TGCGCCAGCAGCCAAGAGCGGGCTAGCGGATTAGATACGCAGTATTTT. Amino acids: CASSQERASGLDTQYF.

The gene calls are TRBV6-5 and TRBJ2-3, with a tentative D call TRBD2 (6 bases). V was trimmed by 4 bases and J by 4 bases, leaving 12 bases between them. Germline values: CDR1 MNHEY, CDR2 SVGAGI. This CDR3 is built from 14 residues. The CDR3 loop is CASSSAGRADTQYF. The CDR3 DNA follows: TGTGCCAGCAGTTCTGCGGGACGTGCAGATACGCAGTATTTT.

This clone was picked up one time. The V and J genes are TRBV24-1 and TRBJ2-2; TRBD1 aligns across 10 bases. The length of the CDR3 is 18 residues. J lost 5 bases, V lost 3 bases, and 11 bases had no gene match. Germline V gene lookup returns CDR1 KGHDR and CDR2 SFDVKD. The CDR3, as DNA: TGTGCCACCAGTGATCCCCGCCCGGGACAGGGGTCTACCGGGGAGCTGTTTTTT. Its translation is CATSDPRPGQGSTGELFF.

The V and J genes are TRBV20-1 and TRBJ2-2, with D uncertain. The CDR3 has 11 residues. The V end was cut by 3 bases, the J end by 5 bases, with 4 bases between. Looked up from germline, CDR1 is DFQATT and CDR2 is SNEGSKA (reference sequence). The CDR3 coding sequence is TGCAGTGCTAGGCGTACCGGGGAGCTGTTTTTT. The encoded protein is CSARRTGELFF.